This T cell receptor (beta chain) is drawn from a study of identical twins. Study observations and caveats: Conclusions leaned on cross-sectional statistical analysis and did not track the same donors over time.

A universal primer site was created by template switching, with the cDNA bearing unique molecular identifiers. One entry per CDR3 protein results from TCRdb running MiXCR on the 5' RACE reads. The data show 700,000 or so distinct CDR3 sequences, roughly 20% seen once. This clonotype occurred a few times. Its antigen is still unknown. Germline V gives CDR1 SGHTA, CDR2 FQGNSA. The CDR3 totals 14 residues. V shed 3 bases, J shed 4 bases, and the junction held 3 bases outside the gene matches. These data were also filed under a second study, of T cells expressing NK-cell markers. That paper adds: Unclear, still, was the HCMV specificity of the expanded NKG2C+ T cell clones.

The specimen was PBMCs. The chain recombines TRBV7-2 with TRBJ2-3; 8 nucleotides line up with TRBD2. The clonotype comes from a woman aged 18 to 35 in good health. CDR3 DNA: TGTGCCAGCAGCTTCAGCGGGAGCGCAGATACGCAGTATTTT. It yields the protein CASSFSGSADTQYF.